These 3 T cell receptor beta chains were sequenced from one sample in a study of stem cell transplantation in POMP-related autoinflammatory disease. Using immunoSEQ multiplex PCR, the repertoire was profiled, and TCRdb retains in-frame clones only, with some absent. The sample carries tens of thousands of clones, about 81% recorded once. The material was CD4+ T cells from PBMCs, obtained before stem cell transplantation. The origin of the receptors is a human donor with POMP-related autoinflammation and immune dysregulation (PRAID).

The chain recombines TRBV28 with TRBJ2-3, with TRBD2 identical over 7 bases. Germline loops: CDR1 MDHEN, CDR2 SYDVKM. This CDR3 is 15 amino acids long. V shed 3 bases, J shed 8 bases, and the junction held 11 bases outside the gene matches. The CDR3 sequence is CASSFGGDWAGTQYF. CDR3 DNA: TGTGCCAGCAGTTTTGGGGGGGATTGGGCAGGTACGCAGTATTTT.

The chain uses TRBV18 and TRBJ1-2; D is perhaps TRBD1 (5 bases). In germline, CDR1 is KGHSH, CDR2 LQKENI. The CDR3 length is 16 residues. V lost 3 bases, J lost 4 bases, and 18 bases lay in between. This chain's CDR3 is CASSPPVAGRGYGYTF. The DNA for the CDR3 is TGTGCCAGCTCACCCCCGGTAGCGGGAAGGGGCTATGGCTACACCTTC.

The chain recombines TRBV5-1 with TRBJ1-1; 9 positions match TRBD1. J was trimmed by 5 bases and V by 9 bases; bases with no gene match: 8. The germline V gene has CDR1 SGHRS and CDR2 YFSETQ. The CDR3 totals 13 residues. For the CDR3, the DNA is TGCGCCACCCGGGGGACAGGGAAGACTGAAGCTTTCTTT. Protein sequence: CATRGTGKTEAFF. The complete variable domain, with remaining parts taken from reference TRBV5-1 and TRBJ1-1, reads KAGVTQTPRYLIKTRGQQVTLSCSPISGHRSVSWYQQTPGQGLQFLFEYFSETQRNKGNFPGRFSGRQFSNSRSEMNVSTLELGDSALYLCATRGTGKTEAFFGQGTRLTVV.